Listed below are T cell receptor beta chains from one sample, sequenced in a study of blood T cell repertoires in COVID-19. Assay: immunoSEQ multiplex PCR; the TCRdb copy retains only in-frame clones and omits some. Of about 230,000 clones listed, roughly nine tenths were seen once; the top ten hold approximately 3.3%. Sequencing input: PBMCs or T cells enriched from blood (not recorded which). The receptors stem from a woman between 45 and 60 years old in a cohort exposed to, infected with or recovered from COVID-19 (not recorded which). CDR3s include the opening cysteine and the closing phenylalanine or tryptophan. A D gene is named only where the DNA matches it firmly. Rows may omit the clone size; those that give it use once, few, many or a size class.

d_gene: TRBD1
len: 13
j_gene: TRBJ2-7
v_gene: TRBV29-1
abundance: -
CDR3aa: CSVGQDRVSEQYF
CDR3nt: TGCAGCGTTGGTCAGGACAGGGTGAGCGAGCAGTACTTC

d_gene: -
len: 17
j_gene: TRBJ1-4
v_gene: TRBV5-8
abundance: -
CDR3aa: CASSLLPTVATNEKLFF
CDR3nt: TGTGCCAGCAGCCTCCTCCCGACAGTTGCAACTAATGAAAAACTGTTTTTT

d_gene: TRBD1
len: 14
j_gene: TRBJ2-2
v_gene: TRBV5-1
abundance: -
CDR3aa: CASSTQGDTGELFF
CDR3nt: TGCGCCAGCAGCACACAGGGGGACACCGGGGAGCTGTTTTTT

d_gene: -
len: 14
j_gene: TRBJ1-2
v_gene: TRBV2
abundance: few
CDR3aa: CAIETGIYNYGYTF
CDR3nt: TGTGCCATAGAGACCGGGATTTATAACTATGGCTACACCTTC

d_gene: TRBD1
len: 16
j_gene: TRBJ2-7
v_gene: TRBV18
abundance: few
CDR3aa: CASSSFDRGREYEQYF
CDR3nt: TGTGCCAGCTCATCCTTCGACAGGGGCAGAGAATACGAGCAGTACTTC

d_gene: TRBD2
len: 15
j_gene: TRBJ2-7
v_gene: TRBV28
abundance: few
CDR3aa: CASSLAGGEIYEQYF
CDR3nt: TGTGCCAGCAGTTTAGCGGGGGGCGAAATTTACGAGCAGTACTTC

d_gene: TRBD1
len: 18
j_gene: TRBJ1-2
v_gene: TRBV19
abundance: -
CDR3aa: CASTDLGGPRGPSRGYTF
CDR3nt: TGTGCCAGTACTGACCTCGGGGGTCCCAGGGGGCCGTCGCGTGGCTACACCTTC

d_gene: TRBD1
len: 16
j_gene: TRBJ2-3
v_gene: TRBV5-1
abundance: -
CDR3aa: CASSLAGQGATDTQYF
CDR3nt: TGCGCCAGCAGCTTGGCCGGGCAGGGGGCAACAGATACGCAGTATTTT

d_gene: -
len: 14
j_gene: TRBJ2-7
v_gene: TRBV6-5
abundance: -
CDR3aa: CASSYSERNSEQYF
CDR3nt: TGTGCCAGCAGTTATTCAGAAAGGAACAGCGAGCAGTACTTC

d_gene: TRBD2
len: 14
j_gene: TRBJ2-3
v_gene: TRBV2
abundance: -
CDR3aa: CASTNPGGLGTQYF
CDR3nt: TGTGCCAGCACGAATCCGGGAGGGCTAGGTACGCAGTATTTT

d_gene: TRBD2
len: 17
j_gene: TRBJ2-3
v_gene: TRBV5-1
abundance: -
CDR3aa: CASSLAVVAGGTDTQYF
CDR3nt: TGCGCCAGCAGCTTGGCCGTCGTAGCGGGGGGGACAGATACGCAGTATTTT

d_gene: TRBD2
len: 16
j_gene: TRBJ2-3
v_gene: TRBV3-1/TRBV3-2
abundance: -
CDR3aa: CASSRIGRGKEDTQYF
CDR3nt: TGTGCCAGCAGCCGTATTGGGCGGGGGAAGGAGGATACGCAGTATTTT

d_gene: -
len: 17
j_gene: TRBJ1-2
v_gene: TRBV18
abundance: -
CDR3aa: CASSPPTQGAGLRGYTF
CDR3nt: TGTGCCAGCTCACCTCCAACCCAGGGTGCGGGGCTTCGTGGCTACACCTTC

d_gene: -
len: 14
j_gene: TRBJ1-3
v_gene: TRBV5-1
abundance: -
CDR3aa: CASSLTGTGNTIYF
CDR3nt: TGCGCCAGCAGCTTGACAGGGACTGGAAACACCATATATTTT

d_gene: -
len: 13
j_gene: TRBJ2-1
v_gene: TRBV19
abundance: -
CDR3aa: CASHPSSYNEQFF
CDR3nt: TGTGCCAGTCACCCCAGCTCCTACAATGAGCAGTTCTTC

d_gene: -
len: 15
j_gene: TRBJ1-1
v_gene: TRBV4-1
abundance: -
CDR3aa: CASSQDATAERGAFF
CDR3nt: TGCGCCAGCAGCCAGGACGCGACAGCAGAGCGGGGAGCTTTCTTT

d_gene: TRBD2
len: 16
j_gene: TRBJ2-7
v_gene: TRBV9
abundance: few
CDR3aa: CASSPRGTSGYYEQYF
CDR3nt: TGTGCCAGCAGCCCCCGGGGGACTAGCGGGTACTACGAGCAGTACTTC

d_gene: -
len: 12
j_gene: TRBJ1-2
v_gene: TRBV6-5
abundance: -
CDR3aa: CASMGRGYGYTF
CDR3nt: TGTGCCAGCATGGGCAGGGGCTATGGCTACACCTTC

d_gene: TRBD2
len: 19
j_gene: TRBJ2-3
v_gene: TRBV5-8
abundance: -
CDR3aa: CASSHTSGVHSLLTDTQYF
CDR3nt: TGTGCCAGCAGCCACACTAGCGGGGTACACAGTCTCCTCACAGATACGCAGTATTTT

d_gene: TRBD1
len: 13
j_gene: TRBJ1-2
v_gene: TRBV14
abundance: -
CDR3aa: CASRPGGSYGYTF
CDR3nt: TGTGCCAGCAGACCAGGGGGCTCCTATGGCTACACCTTC

d_gene: -
len: 13
j_gene: TRBJ1-3
v_gene: TRBV7-9
abundance: -
CDR3aa: CASSPSLGNTIYF
CDR3nt: TGTGCCAGCAGCCCCTCCCTGGGAAACACCATATATTTT

d_gene: TRBD1
len: 14
j_gene: TRBJ2-7
v_gene: TRBV9
abundance: -
CDR3aa: CASSAPGQGYEQYF
CDR3nt: TGTGCCAGCAGCGCCCCGGGACAGGGATACGAGCAGTACTTC

d_gene: -
len: 13
j_gene: TRBJ1-4
v_gene: TRBV4-3
abundance: -
CDR3aa: CASSQVSGEKLFF
CDR3nt: TGCGCCAGCAGCCAGGTCTCGGGTGAAAAACTGTTTTTT

d_gene: -
len: 15
j_gene: TRBJ1-5
v_gene: TRBV28
abundance: -
CDR3aa: CASSLGGARGQPQHF
CDR3nt: TGTGCCAGCAGTTTAGGGGGGGCCAGGGGTCAGCCCCAGCATTTT

d_gene: TRBD2
len: 16
j_gene: TRBJ2-3
v_gene: TRBV25-1
abundance: few
CDR3aa: CASSEGLAGGGDTQYF
CDR3nt: TGTGCCAGCAGTGAGGGACTAGCGGGGGGAGGGGATACGCAGTATTTT

d_gene: -
len: 15
j_gene: TRBJ1-2
v_gene: TRBV2
abundance: once
CDR3aa: CASRDRSFSGYGYTF
CDR3nt: TGTGCCAGCAGGGACCGATCCTTTTCAGGGTATGGCTACACCTTC

d_gene: -
len: 15
j_gene: TRBJ2-1
v_gene: TRBV7-3
abundance: -
CDR3aa: CASSSGLSSYNEQFF
CDR3nt: TGTGCCAGCAGCTCCGGACTGAGCTCCTACAATGAGCAGTTCTTC

d_gene: TRBD2
len: 16
j_gene: TRBJ2-3
v_gene: TRBV19
abundance: -
CDR3aa: CASSISLAGGVNTQYF
CDR3nt: TGTGCCAGTAGTATTTCACTAGCGGGGGGCGTGAATACGCAGTATTTT

d_gene: -
len: 15
j_gene: TRBJ2-1
v_gene: TRBV9
abundance: -
CDR3aa: CASSESAGSYNEQFF
CDR3nt: TGTGCCAGCAGCGAGAGTGCGGGGAGCTACAATGAGCAGTTCTTC

d_gene: TRBD1
len: 16
j_gene: TRBJ1-2
v_gene: TRBV7-2
abundance: -
CDR3aa: CASSLEGQGANYGYTF
CDR3nt: TGTGCCAGCAGCTTAGAGGGACAGGGGGCTAACTATGGCTACACCTTC

d_gene: TRBD2
len: 18
j_gene: TRBJ2-7
v_gene: TRBV7-9
abundance: -
CDR3aa: CASSNPVGRGGTAYEQYF
CDR3nt: TGTGCCAGCAGCAACCCCGTTGGGCGGGGGGGAACGGCCTACGAGCAGTACTTC

d_gene: -
len: 14
j_gene: TRBJ1-6
v_gene: TRBV2
abundance: -
CDR3aa: CASSEGQVGSPLHF
CDR3nt: TGTGCCAGCAGTGAAGGACAGGTCGGTTCACCCCTCCACTTT

d_gene: TRBD2
len: 15
j_gene: TRBJ2-7
v_gene: TRBV7-6
abundance: -
CDR3aa: CASSSTVGRGNEQYF
CDR3nt: TGTGCCAGCAGCTCCACGGTAGGGAGGGGCAACGAGCAGTACTTC

d_gene: -
len: 14
j_gene: TRBJ2-3
v_gene: TRBV29-1
abundance: -
CDR3aa: CSVARDTSTDTQYF
CDR3nt: TGCAGCGTTGCAAGGGACACAAGCACAGATACGCAGTATTTT

d_gene: -
len: 14
j_gene: TRBJ1-5
v_gene: TRBV18
abundance: -
CDR3aa: CASSPSRAGQPQHF
CDR3nt: TGTGCCAGCTCACCAAGCAGGGCTGGTCAGCCCCAGCATTTT

d_gene: TRBD2
len: 15
j_gene: TRBJ2-7
v_gene: TRBV2
abundance: few
CDR3aa: CASSRTSGGPYEQYF
CDR3nt: TGTGCCAGCAGCAGGACTAGCGGGGGTCCCTACGAGCAGTACTTC

d_gene: TRBD2
len: 16
j_gene: TRBJ2-2
v_gene: TRBV27
abundance: -
CDR3aa: CASSLTSGGSTGELFF
CDR3nt: TGTGCCAGCAGTTTAACTAGCGGGGGGTCCACCGGGGAGCTGTTTTTT

d_gene: -
len: 16
j_gene: TRBJ2-3
v_gene: TRBV4-3
abundance: -
CDR3aa: CASSQDRWGRTDTQYF
CDR3nt: TGCGCCAGCAGCCAAGACCGGTGGGGGCGCACAGATACGCAGTATTTT

d_gene: -
len: 15
j_gene: TRBJ1-3
v_gene: TRBV5-5
abundance: -
CDR3aa: CASSSTSVSGNTIYF
CDR3nt: TGTGCCAGCAGCTCGACATCAGTCTCTGGAAACACCATATATTTT

d_gene: -
len: 15
j_gene: TRBJ2-7
v_gene: TRBV4-1
abundance: -
CDR3aa: CASSRQPQPSYEQYF
CDR3nt: TGCGCCAGCAGCCGCCAACCCCAACCCAGCTACGAGCAGTACTTC

d_gene: -
len: 15
j_gene: TRBJ1-1
v_gene: TRBV7-6
abundance: -
CDR3aa: CASSSTAFMNTEAFF
CDR3nt: TGTGCCAGCAGCTCTACAGCTTTTATGAACACTGAAGCTTTCTTT

d_gene: -
len: 16
j_gene: TRBJ1-1
v_gene: TRBV11-2
abundance: -
CDR3aa: CASSLVGRGLITEAFF
CDR3nt: TGTGCCAGCAGCTTAGTTGGCAGGGGTTTGATCACTGAAGCTTTCTTT

d_gene: TRBD1
len: 17
j_gene: TRBJ2-1
v_gene: TRBV24-1
abundance: once
CDR3aa: CATSDLPSRDRDGEQFF
CDR3nt: TGTGCCACCAGTGATCTCCCAAGCCGGGACAGGGATGGGGAGCAGTTCTTC